The T cell receptor (beta chain) described here comes from a study of blood T cell repertoires in COVID-19. Points on this clone: The same CDR3 also results from other DNA sequences found in this sample.

CDR3 length: 15 residues. V lost 3 bases and J lost 7; bases outside the gene matches: 7. Germline values: CDR1 KGHDR, CDR2 SFDVKD. Profiling relied on immunoSEQ multiplex PCR, and the TCRdb table lists in-frame clones only, not all of them. The table records about 260,000 clones, about 87% of them present only once. V gene TRBV24-1 combines with J gene TRBJ1-4; 7 bases map to TRBD1. Input material: PBMCs or T cells enriched from blood (not recorded which). The receptor was isolated from a man aged 45-65 years who had been exposed to COVID-19. CDR3 loop: CATSDPRQGGEKLFF. The CDR3 DNA reads as TGTGCCACCAGTGATCCCCGACAGGGAGGTGAAAAACTGTTTTTT.